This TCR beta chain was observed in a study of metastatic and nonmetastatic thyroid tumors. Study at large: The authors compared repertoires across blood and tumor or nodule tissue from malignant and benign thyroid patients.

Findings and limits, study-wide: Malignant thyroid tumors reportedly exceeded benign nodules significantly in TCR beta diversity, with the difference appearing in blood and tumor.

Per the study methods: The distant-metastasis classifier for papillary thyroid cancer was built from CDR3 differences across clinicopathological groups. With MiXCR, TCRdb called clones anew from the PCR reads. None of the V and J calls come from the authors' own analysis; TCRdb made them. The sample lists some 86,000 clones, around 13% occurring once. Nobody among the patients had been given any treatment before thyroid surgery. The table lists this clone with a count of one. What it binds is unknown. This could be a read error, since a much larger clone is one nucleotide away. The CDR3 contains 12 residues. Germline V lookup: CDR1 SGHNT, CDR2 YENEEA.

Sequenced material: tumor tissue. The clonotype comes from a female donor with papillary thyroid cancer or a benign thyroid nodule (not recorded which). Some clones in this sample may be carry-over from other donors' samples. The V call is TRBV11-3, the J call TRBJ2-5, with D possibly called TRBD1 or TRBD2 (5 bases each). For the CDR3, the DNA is TGTGCCAGCAGCTTTGCCAGGGAGACCGAGTACTTC. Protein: CASSFARETEYF.